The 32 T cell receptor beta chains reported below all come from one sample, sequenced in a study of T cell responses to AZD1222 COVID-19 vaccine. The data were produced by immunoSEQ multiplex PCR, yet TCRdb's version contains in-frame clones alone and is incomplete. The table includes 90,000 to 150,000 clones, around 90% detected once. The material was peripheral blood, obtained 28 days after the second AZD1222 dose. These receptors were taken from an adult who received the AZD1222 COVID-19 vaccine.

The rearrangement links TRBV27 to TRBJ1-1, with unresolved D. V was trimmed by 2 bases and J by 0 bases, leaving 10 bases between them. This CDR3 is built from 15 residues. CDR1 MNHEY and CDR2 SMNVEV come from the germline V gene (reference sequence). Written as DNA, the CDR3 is TGTGCCAGCAGTTTAGGGTACCGGTTGAACACTGAAGCTTTCTTT. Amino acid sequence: CASSLGYRLNTEAFF.

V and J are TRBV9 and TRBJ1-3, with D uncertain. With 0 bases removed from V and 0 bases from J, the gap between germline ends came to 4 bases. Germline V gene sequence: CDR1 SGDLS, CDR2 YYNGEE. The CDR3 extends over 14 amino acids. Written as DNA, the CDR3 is TGTGCCAGCAGCGTAGTTCCCTCTGGAAACACCATATATTTT. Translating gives CASSVVPSGNTIYF.

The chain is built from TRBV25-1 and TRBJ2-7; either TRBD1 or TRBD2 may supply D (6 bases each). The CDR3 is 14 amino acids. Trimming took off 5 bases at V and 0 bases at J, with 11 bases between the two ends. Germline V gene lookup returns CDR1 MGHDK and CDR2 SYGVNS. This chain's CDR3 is CASSLGGGSYEQYF. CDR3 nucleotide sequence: TGTGCCAGCAGTTTGGGGGGCGGCTCCTACGAGCAGTACTTC.

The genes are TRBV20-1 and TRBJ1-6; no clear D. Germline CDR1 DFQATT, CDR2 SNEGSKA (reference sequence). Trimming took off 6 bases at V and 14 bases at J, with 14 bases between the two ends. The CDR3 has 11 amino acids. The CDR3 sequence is CSAPDLQALHF. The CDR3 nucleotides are TGCAGTGCGCCGGATTTGCAGGCCCTCCACTTT.

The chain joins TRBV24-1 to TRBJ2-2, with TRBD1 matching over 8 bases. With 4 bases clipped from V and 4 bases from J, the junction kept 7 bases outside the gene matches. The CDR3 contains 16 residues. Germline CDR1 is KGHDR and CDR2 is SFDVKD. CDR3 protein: CATSDLGQGVTGELFF. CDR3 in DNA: TGTGCCACCAGTGACCTTGGACAGGGAGTCACCGGGGAGCTGTTTTTT.

This CDR3 is CASSETGTWYGYTF. CDR3 DNA sequence: TGTGCCAGCAGTGAAACAGGGACGTGGTATGGCTACACCTTC. The chain links TRBV6-1 to TRBJ1-2, with D possibly being TRBD1 (6 bases). CDR3 length: 14 residues. Germline V gives CDR1 MNHNS, CDR2 SASEGT. The V end lost 2 bases, the J end lost 5 bases, and 12 bases lay between the germline ends.

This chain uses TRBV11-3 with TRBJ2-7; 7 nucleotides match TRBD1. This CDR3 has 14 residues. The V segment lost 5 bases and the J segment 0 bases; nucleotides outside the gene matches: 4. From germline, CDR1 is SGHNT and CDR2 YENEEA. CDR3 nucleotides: TGTGCCAGCAGCCCAGGGGGACCCTCCTACGAGCAGTACTTC. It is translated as CASSPGGPSYEQYF.

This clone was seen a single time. The CDR3 region has the DNA TGTGCCAGCAGTTATGTTGTAATCACCGGCTATGGCTACACCTTC. Translating gives CASSYVVITGYGYTF. The genes are TRBV28 and TRBJ1-2, with unresolved D. The V gene's germline CDR1 is MDHEN and CDR2 SYDVKM. The CDR3 spans 15 residues. The V end lost 4 bases, the J end lost 4 bases, and 16 bases lay between the germline ends.

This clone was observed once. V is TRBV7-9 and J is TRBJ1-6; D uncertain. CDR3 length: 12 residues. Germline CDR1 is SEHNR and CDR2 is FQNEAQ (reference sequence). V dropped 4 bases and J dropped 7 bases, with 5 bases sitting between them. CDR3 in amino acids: CASSSQNSPLHF. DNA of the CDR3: TGTGCCAGCAGCTCACAGAATTCACCCCTCCACTTT.

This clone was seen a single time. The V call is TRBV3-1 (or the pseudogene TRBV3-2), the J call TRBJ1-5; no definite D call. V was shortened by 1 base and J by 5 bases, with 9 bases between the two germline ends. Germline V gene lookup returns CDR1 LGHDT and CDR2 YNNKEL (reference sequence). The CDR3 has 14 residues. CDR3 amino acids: CASSQAGMDQPQHF. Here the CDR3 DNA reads TGTGCCAGCAGCCAAGCGGGTATGGATCAGCCCCAGCATTTT.

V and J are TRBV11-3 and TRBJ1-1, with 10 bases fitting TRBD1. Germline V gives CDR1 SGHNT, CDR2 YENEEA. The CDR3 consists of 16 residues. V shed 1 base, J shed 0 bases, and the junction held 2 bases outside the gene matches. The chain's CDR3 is CASSLGQGAMNTEAFF. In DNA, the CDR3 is TGTGCCAGCAGCTTAGGACAGGGGGCAATGAACACTGAAGCTTTCTTT. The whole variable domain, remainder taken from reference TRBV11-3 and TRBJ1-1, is EAGVVQSPRYKIIEKKQPVAFWCNPISGHNTLYWYLQNLGQGPELLIRYENEEAVDDSQLPKDRFSAERLKGVDSTLKIQPAELGDSAVYLCASSLGQGAMNTEAFFGQGTRLTVV.

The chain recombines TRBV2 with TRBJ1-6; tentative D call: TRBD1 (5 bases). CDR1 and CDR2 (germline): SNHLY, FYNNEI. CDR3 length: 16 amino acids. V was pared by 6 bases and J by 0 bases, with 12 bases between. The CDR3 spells CASRGGLSSYNSPLHF. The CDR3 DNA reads TGTGCCAGCAGGGGGGGACTGAGCTCCTATAATTCACCCCTCCACTTT.

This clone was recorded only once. The CDR3 protein is CASIGTLANYGYTF. The CDR3 DNA is TGTGCCAGTATCGGGACACTAGCTAACTATGGCTACACCTTC. The chain recombines TRBV19 with TRBJ1-2, with D perhaps matching TRBD1 (6 bases). This CDR3 is 14 amino acids long. V gave up 7 bases and J gave up 0 bases, with 12 bases separating them. CDR1 is LNHDA, CDR2 SQIVND, per germline (reference sequence).

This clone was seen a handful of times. The chain's CDR3 is CASSPQGRNSPLHF. The CDR3 DNA is TGTGCCAGTAGTCCACAGGGCCGGAATTCACCCCTCCACTTT. The J gene is TRBJ1-6, the V gene TRBV19, with D possibly TRBD1 on 6 matching bases. V lost 5 bases and J 7 bases, leaving 12 bases between the germline ends. Germline V gene data show CDR1 as LNHDA and CDR2 as SQIVND (reference sequence). This CDR3 spans 14 amino acids.

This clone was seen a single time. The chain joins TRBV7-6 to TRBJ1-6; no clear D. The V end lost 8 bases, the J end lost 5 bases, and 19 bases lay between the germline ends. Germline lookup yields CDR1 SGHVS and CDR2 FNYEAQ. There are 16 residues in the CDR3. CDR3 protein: CASALGSRQDNSPLHF. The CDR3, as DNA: TGTGCCAGCGCCTTGGGGTCGCGGCAGGATAATTCACCCCTCCACTTT.

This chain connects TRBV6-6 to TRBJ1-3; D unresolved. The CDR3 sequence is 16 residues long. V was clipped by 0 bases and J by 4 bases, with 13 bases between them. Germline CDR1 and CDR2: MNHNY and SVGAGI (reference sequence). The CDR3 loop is CASSYSRLFPGNTIYF. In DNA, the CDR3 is TGTGCCAGCAGTTACTCGAGACTCTTTCCGGGAAACACCATATATTTT.

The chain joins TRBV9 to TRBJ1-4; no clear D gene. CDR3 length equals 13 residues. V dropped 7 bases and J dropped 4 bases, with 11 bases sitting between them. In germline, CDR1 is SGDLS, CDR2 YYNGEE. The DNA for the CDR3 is TGTGCCAGCGGTCGGGCGGATAATGAAAAACTGTTTTTT. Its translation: CASGRADNEKLFF.

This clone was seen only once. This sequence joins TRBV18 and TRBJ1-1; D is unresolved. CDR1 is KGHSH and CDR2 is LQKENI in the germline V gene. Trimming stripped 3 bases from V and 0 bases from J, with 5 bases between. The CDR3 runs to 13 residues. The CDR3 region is CASSPAMNTEAFF. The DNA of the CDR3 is TGTGCCAGCTCACCGGCGATGAACACTGAAGCTTTCTTT.

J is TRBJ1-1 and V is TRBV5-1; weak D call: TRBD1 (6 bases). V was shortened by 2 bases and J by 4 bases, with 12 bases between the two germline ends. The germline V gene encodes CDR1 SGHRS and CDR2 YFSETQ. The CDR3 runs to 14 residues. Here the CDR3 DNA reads TGCGCCAGCAGCTTTCACAGGGAGGGCACTGAAGCTTTCTTT. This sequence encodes CASSFHREGTEAFF.

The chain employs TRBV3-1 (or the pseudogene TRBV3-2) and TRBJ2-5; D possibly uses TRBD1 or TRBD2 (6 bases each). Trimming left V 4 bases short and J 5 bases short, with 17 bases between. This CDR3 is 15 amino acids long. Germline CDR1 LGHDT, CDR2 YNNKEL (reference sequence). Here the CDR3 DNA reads TGTGCCAGCAGCCTCCTAGCTCAAGGGGGGGAGACCCAGTACTTC. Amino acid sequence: CASSLLAQGGETQYF.

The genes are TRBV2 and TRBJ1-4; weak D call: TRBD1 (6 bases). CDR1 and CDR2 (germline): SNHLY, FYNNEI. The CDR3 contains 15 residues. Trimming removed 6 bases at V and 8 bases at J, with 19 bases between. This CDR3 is CASSNYREVGEKLFF. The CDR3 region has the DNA TGTGCCAGCAGCAATTACAGGGAGGTCGGAGAAAAACTGTTTTTT.

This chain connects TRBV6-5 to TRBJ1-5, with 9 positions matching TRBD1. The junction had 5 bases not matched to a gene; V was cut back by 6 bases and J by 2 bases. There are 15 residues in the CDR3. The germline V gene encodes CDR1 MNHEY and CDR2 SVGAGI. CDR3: CASSADRGGNQPQHF. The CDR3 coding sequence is TGTGCCAGCAGCGCGGACAGGGGTGGCAATCAGCCCCAGCATTTT.

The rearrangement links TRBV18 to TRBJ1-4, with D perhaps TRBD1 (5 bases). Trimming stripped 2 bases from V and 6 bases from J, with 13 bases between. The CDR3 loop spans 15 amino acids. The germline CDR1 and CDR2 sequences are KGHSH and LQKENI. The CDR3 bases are TGTGCCAGCTCACCAAGGCAGTGGGACGATGAAAAACTGTTTTTT. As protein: CASSPRQWDDEKLFF.

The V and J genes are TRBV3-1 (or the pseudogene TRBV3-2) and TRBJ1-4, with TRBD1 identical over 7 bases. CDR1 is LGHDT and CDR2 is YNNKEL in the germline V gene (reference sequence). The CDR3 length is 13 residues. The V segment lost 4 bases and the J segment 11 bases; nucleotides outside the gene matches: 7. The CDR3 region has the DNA TGTGCCAGCAGCCCTCCGGGACAGCACAAACTGTTTTTT. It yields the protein CASSPPGQHKLFF.

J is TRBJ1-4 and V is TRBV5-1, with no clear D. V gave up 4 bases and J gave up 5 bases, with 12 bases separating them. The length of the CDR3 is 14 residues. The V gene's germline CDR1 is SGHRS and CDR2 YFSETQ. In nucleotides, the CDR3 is TGCGCCAGCAGCATCGGGGTGGTAAATGAAAAACTGTTTTTT. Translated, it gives CASSIGVVNEKLFF.

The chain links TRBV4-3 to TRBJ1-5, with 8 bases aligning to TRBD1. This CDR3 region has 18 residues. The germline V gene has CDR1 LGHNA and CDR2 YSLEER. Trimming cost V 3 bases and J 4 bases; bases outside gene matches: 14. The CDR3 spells CASSQTAGQGGWNQPQHF. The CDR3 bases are TGCGCCAGCAGCCAGACCGCCGGACAGGGAGGGTGGAATCAGCCCCAGCATTTT.

The CDR3 sequence: CASRGQGPEAFF. For the CDR3, the DNA is TGTGCCAGCAGGGGGCAGGGTCCTGAAGCTTTCTTT. This chain connects TRBV7-6 to TRBJ1-1; the D gene is possibly TRBD1 (5 bases). V was shortened by 6 bases and J by 6 bases, with 11 bases between the two germline ends. The CDR3 is made up of 12 amino acids. Germline lookup yields CDR1 SGHVS and CDR2 FNYEAQ. Based on the CDR3 plus reference TRBV7-6 and TRBJ1-1, the full variable domain is GAGVSQSPRYKVTKRGQDVALRCDPISGHVSLYWYRQALGQGPEFLTYFNYEAQQDKSGLPNDRFSAERPEGSISTLTIQRTEQRDSAMYRCASRGQGPEAFFGQGTRLTVV.

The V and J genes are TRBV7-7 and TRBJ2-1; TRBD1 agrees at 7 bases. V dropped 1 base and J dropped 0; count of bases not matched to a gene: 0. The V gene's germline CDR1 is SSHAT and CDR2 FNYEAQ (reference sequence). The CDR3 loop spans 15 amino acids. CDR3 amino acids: CASSLDRGSYNEQFF. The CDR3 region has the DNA TGTGCCAGCAGCTTAGACAGGGGCTCCTACAATGAGCAGTTCTTC.

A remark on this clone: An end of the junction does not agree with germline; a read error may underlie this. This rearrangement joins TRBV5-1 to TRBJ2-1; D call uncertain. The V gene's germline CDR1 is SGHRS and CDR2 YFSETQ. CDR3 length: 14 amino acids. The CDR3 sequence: CASSLVNRDNEQFF. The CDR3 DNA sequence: TGCGCCAGCAGTTTGGTCAACCGGGACAATGAGCAGTTCTTC.

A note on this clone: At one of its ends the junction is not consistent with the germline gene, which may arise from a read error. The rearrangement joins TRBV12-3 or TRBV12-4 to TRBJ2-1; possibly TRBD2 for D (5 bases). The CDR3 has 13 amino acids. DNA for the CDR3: TGTGCCAGCAGCTTAGGACTGGGGAATGAGCAGTTCTTC. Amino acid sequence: CASSLGLGNEQFF.

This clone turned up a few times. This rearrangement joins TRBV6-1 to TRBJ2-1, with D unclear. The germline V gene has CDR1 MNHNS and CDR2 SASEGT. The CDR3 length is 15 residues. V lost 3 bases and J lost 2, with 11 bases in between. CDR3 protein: CASSDKGAAYNEQFF. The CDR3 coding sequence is TGTGCCAGCAGTGACAAGGGTGCGGCCTACAATGAGCAGTTCTTC.

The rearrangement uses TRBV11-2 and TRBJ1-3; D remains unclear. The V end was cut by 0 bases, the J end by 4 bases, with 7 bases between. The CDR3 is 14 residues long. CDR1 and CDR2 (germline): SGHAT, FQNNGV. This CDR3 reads CASSLERLGNTIYF. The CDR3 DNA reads TGTGCCAGCAGCTTAGAAAGACTGGGAAACACCATATATTTT.